One TCR beta chain is described in this entry. The data derive from a study of cytomegalovirus exposure and HLA in healthy donors. TCRdb's copy holds only in-frame clones and misses some; the assay was immunoSEQ multiplex PCR. The table has around 200,000 clones, 84% seen once; the top ten hold 2.5% to 3%. The CDR3 has 15 residues. The V and J ends lost 4 bases and 6 bases respectively, with 18 bases between them. The germline gives CDR1 LNHNV, CDR2 YYDKDF (reference sequence). The chain links TRBV15 to TRBJ1-2, with D possibly matching TRBD1 (6 bases). Source material: PBMCs. This TCR derives from a woman under 30 in good health and CMV-seropositive. The CDR3 DNA is TGTGCCACCAGCACCGAGCGGTGGCAGGGGAATGGCTACACCTTC. This encodes CATSTERWQGNGYTF.